The rows below give T cell receptor beta chains drawn from one sample of a study of blood T cells in healthy people across ages. Using its own MiXCR run on the 5' RACE reads, TCRdb lists one record per CDR3 protein. The data show roughly 860,000 distinct CDR3 sequences, around 62% seen once. The specimen sequenced was blood. Receptors originate from a man younger than 40 in good health. Each CDR3 is given with its conserved first and last residue. D genes are given only for firm matches. Some rows have no size entry. The others give once, few or many, or a class for an expanded clone.

TRBD1	TRBV29-1	TRBJ2-7	NA	CSVVWTGSHEQYF	TGCAGTGTTGTGTGGACAGGGTCCCACGAGCAGTACTTC
NA	TRBV4-3	TRBJ1-6	NA	CASSPRGRSYNSPLHF	TGCGCCAGCAGCCCTCGGGGCCGCTCCTATAATTCACCCCTCCACTTT
NA	TRBV7-2	TRBJ1-1	NA	CASQGVWTEAFF	TGTGCCAGCCAGGGTGTGTGGACTGAAGCTTTCTTT
NA	TRBV6-2/TRBV6-3	TRBJ2-6	NA	CASSYSRDTFSGANVLTF	TGTGCCAGCAGTTACTCCCGGGACACTTTCTCTGGGGCCAACGTCCTGACTTTC
NA	TRBV7-2	TRBJ2-7	NA	CASSLTYSYEQYF	TGTGCCAGCAGCTTGACATATTCCTACGAGCAGTACTTC
NA	TRBV5-1	TRBJ2-7	NA	CASSFGGMGDYEQYF	TGCGCCAGCAGCTTCGGGGGTATGGGTGACTACGAGCAGTACTTC
NA	TRBV12-3/TRBV12-4	TRBJ1-2	few	CASSAGVYGYTF	TGTGCCAGCAGTGCAGGAGTCTATGGCTACACCTTC
TRBD1	TRBV5-1	TRBJ1-4	NA	CASSPPGTGEEKLFF	TGCGCCAGCAGCCCCCCCGGGACAGGGGAAGAAAAACTGTTTTTT
TRBD2	TRBV10-3	TRBJ2-3	NA	CAISDPRGDAASTDTQYF	TGCGCCATCAGTGACCCGCGGGGGGACGCCGCTAGCACAGATACGCAGTATTTT
TRBD1	TRBV9	TRBJ2-3	NA	CASSVRQGNTDTQYF	TGTGCCAGCAGCGTACGACAGGGCAACACAGATACGCAGTATTTT
NA	TRBV29-1	TRBJ1-2	NA	CSVSPPEGNYGYTF	TGCAGCGTTTCCCCTCCCGAAGGCAACTATGGCTACACCTTC
NA	TRBV18	TRBJ2-3	NA	CASEDLTDTQYF	TGTGCCAGTGAAGACTTGACAGATACGCAGTATTTT
NA	TRBV29-1	TRBJ2-5	NA	CSVESRDNQETQYF	TGCAGCGTTGAAAGTCGGGACAATCAAGAGACCCAGTACTTC
NA	TRBV6-2/TRBV6-3	TRBJ1-5	NA	CASSYAPLGYSNQPQHF	TGTGCCAGCAGTTACGCGCCCCTAGGATATAGCAATCAGCCCCAGCATTTT
NA	TRBV7-9	TRBJ2-6	few	CASSTVPLAGANVLTF	TGTGCCAGCAGCACAGTCCCTTTGGCTGGGGCCAACGTCCTGACTTTC
NA	TRBV7-2	TRBJ2-7	NA	CASSHDGYYEQYF	TGTGCCAGCAGTCACGACGGTTACTACGAGCAGTACTTC
TRBD1	TRBV12-3/TRBV12-4	TRBJ2-5	NA	CASSYSTGPPETQYF	TGTGCCAGCAGTTATTCGACAGGGCCCCCGGAGACCCAGTACTTC
NA	TRBV20-1	TRBJ2-7	NA	CSARMAGYEQYF	TGCAGTGCTAGGATGGCAGGCTACGAGCAGTACTTC
TRBD1	TRBV25-1	TRBJ1-3	NA	CASSERDRYSGNTIYF	TGTGCCAGCAGTGAGCGGGACAGGTACTCTGGAAACACCATATATTTT
NA	TRBV29-1	TRBJ2-7	NA	CSVKEGPATSYEQYF	TGCAGCGTTAAAGAGGGGCCAGCTACATCCTACGAGCAGTACTTC
TRBD2	TRBV7-2	TRBJ2-7	NA	CASSLEGLAVREQYF	TGTGCCAGCAGCTTAGAGGGACTAGCGGTTCGGGAGCAGTACTTC
NA	TRBV12-3/TRBV12-4	TRBJ2-5	NA	CASSLVLRGGRQETQYF	TGTGCCAGCAGTTTAGTTTTGAGGGGGGGCCGACAAGAGACCCAGTACTTC